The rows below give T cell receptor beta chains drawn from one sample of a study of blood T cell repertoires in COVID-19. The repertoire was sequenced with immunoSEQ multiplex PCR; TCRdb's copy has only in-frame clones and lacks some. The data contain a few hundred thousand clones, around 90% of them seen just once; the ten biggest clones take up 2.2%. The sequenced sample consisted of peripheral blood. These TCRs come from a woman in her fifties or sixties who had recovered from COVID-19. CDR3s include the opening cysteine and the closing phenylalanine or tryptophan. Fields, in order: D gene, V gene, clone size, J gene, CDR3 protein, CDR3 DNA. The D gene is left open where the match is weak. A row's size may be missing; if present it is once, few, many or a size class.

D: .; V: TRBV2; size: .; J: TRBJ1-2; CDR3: CASSAGLIYGGYTF; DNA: TGTGCCAGCAGCGCGGGACTGATCTATGGAGGCTACACCTTC
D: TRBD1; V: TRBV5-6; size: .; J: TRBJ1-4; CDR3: CASSRGQGATNEKLFF; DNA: TGTGCCAGCAGCCGTGGACAGGGGGCAACTAATGAAAAACTGTTTTTT
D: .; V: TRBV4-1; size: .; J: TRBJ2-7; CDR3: CASSQGGGGEQYF; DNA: TGCGCCAGCAGCCAGGGGGGAGGGGGCGAGCAGTACTTC
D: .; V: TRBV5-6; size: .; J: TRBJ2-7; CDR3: CASSGGGTSAYEQYF; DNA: TGTGCCAGCAGCGGTGGTGGGACTTCCGCCTACGAGCAGTACTTC
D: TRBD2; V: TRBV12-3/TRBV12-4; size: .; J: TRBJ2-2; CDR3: CASVTLAGGELFF; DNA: TGTGCCAGCGTTACCCTAGCGGGCGGGGAGCTGTTTTTT
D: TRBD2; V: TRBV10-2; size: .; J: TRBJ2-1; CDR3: CASSAQLAGDGNEQFF; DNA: TGCGCCAGCAGTGCCCAACTAGCGGGAGATGGCAATGAGCAGTTCTTC
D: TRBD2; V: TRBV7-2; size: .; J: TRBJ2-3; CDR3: CASSLAAGGVQYF; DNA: TGTGCCAGCAGCTTAGCTGCGGGGGGAGTGCAGTATTTT
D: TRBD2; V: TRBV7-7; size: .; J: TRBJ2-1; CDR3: CASSLARREKVYNEQFF; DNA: TGTGCTAGCAGCTTAGCGCGGCGGGAGAAGGTATACAATGAGCAGTTCTTC
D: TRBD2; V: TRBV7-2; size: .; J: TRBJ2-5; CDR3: CASSLIAGGKETQYF; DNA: TGTGCCAGCAGCTTAATAGCGGGGGGGAAAGAGACCCAGTACTTC
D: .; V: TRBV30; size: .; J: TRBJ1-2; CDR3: CAWSVLTGHGYTF; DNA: TGTGCCTGGAGTGTTTTAACAGGGCATGGCTACACCTTC
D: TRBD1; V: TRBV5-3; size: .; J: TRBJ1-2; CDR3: CARSLNSRRGRGYGYTF; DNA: TGTGCCAGAAGCTTGAACTCTCGGAGGGGGCGAGGCTATGGCTACACCTTC
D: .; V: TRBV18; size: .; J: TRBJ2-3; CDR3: CASLEAGDTQYF; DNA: TGTGCCAGCCTGGAAGCGGGAGATACGCAGTATTTT
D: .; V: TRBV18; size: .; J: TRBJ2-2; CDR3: CASSPRRQGWNTGELFF; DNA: TGTGCCAGCTCACCACGCAGGCAGGGGTGGAACACCGGGGAGCTGTTTTTT
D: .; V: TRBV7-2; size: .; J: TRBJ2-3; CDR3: CASSWLGPGSPDTQYF; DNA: TGTGCCAGCAGCTGGTTAGGTCCGGGATCCCCAGATACGCAGTATTTT
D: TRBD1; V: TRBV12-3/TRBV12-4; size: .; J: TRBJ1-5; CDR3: CASRTTGNQPQHF; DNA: TGTGCCAGCCGGACGACAGGGAACCAGCCCCAGCATTTT
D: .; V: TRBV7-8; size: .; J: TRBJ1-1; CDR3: CASSFSARLYSHTEAFF; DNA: TGTGCCAGCAGCTTCTCAGCCCGATTATACAGCCACACTGAAGCTTTCTTT
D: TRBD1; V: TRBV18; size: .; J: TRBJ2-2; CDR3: CASSPRQGTGELFF; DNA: TGTGCCAGCTCACCACGACAGGGGACCGGGGAGCTGTTTTTT
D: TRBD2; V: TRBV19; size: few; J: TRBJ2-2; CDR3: CASSIRIGGRVGTGELFF; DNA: TGTGCCAGTAGTATTAGGATCGGCGGGAGGGTTGGCACCGGGGAGCTGTTTTTT
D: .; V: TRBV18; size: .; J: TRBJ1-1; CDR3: CASSPGQRAFF; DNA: TGTGCCAGCTCACCAGGACAAAGAGCTTTCTTT
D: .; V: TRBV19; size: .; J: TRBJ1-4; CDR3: CASSIEMTRSEKLFF; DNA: TGTGCCAGTAGTATAGAGATGACACGCTCAGAAAAACTGTTTTTT
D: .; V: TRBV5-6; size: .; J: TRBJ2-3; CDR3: CASSLASRADTQYF; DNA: TGTGCCAGCAGCTTAGCTTCCCGTGCAGATACGCAGTATTTT
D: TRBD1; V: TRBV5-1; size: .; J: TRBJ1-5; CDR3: CASRSGQGYNQPQHF; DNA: TGCGCCAGCAGGTCGGGACAGGGGTACAATCAGCCCCAGCATTTT
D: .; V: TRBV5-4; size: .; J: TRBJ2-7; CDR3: CASSDNNYYEQYF; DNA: TGTGCCAGCAGCGATAACAACTACTACGAGCAGTACTTC
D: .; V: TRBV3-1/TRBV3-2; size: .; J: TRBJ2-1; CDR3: CASSQEKGPGYNEQFF; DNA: TGTGCCAGCAGCCAAGAAAAGGGGCCTGGTTACAATGAGCAGTTCTTC
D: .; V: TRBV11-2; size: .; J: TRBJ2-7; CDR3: CASSRTRDFGEQYF; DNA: TGTGCCAGCAGCCGTACCCGGGACTTCGGGGAGCAGTACTTC
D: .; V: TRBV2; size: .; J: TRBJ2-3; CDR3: CASSQEGFRTDTQYF; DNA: TGTGCCAGCAGTCAGGAGGGCTTTCGCACAGATACGCAGTATTTT
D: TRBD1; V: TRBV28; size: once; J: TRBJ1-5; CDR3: CASSLGTGEHRNQPQHF; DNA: TGTGCCAGCAGTTTAGGGACAGGGGAGCACCGCAATCAGCCCCAGCATTTT
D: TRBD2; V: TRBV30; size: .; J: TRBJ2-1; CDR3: CAWSFYRLAGVYNEQFF; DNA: TGTGCCTGGAGTTTCTACCGACTAGCGGGAGTATACAATGAGCAGTTCTTC
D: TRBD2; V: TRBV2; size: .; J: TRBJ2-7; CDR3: CASTGGLTYEQYF; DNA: TGTGCCAGCACGGGAGGCCTTACCTACGAGCAGTACTTC
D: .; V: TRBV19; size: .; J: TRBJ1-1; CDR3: CATEIRKAGNTEAFF; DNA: TGTGCCACGGAGATAAGGAAGGCGGGAAACACTGAAGCTTTCTTT
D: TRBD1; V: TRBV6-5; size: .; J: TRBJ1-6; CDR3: CASRNDRGNSPLHF; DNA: TGTGCCAGCAGAAACGACAGGGGAAATTCACCCCTCCACTTT
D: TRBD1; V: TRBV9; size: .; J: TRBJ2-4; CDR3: CASSVEGGQGNIQYF; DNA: TGTGCCAGCAGCGTGGAAGGGGGACAGGGTAACATTCAGTACTTC
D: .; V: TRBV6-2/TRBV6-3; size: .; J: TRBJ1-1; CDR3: CASSYARGIKGAFF; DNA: TGTGCCAGCAGTTACGCCCGGGGGATCAAGGGAGCTTTCTTT
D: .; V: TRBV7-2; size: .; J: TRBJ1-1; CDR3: CASSLGQGNTEAFF; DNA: TGTGCCAGCAGCTTAGGGCAGGGGAACACTGAAGCTTTCTTT
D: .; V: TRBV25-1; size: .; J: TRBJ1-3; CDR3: CASSILSGNTIYF; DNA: TGTGCCAGCAGTATTCTCTCTGGAAACACCATATATTTT
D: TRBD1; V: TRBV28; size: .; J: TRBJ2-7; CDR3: CASSRTGGPGEQYF; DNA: TGTGCCAGCAGTAGGACAGGGGGCCCAGGCGAGCAGTACTTC
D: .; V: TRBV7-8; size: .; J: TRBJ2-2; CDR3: CASLDSHYLGELFF; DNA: TGTGCCAGCCTGGACAGCCACTACCTCGGGGAGCTGTTTTTT
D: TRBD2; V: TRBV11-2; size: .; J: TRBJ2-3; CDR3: CASSRNGGDDTQYF; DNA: TGTGCCAGCAGCCGCAACGGGGGGGACGATACGCAGTATTTT
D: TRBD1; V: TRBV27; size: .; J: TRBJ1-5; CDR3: CASSLHVPTGGTNQPQHF; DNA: TGTGCCAGCAGTTTACACGTCCCGACAGGGGGGACGAATCAGCCCCAGCATTTT
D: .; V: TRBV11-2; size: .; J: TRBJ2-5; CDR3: CASSLDRRGRGETQYF; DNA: TGTGCCAGCAGCTTAGACAGGAGGGGGCGCGGGGAGACCCAGTACTTC
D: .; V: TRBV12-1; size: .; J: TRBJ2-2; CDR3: CASSLVGLAGTNTGELFF; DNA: TGTGCCAGCAGCTTGGTCGGACTAGCGGGGACGAACACCGGGGAGCTGTTTTTT